Below are 32 T cell receptor beta chains sequenced from a single sample in a study of beta chain features in type 1 diabetes. Findings and limits, study-wide: Moderate but significant shortening of TCRB CDR3s was recorded in all four CD4+ subsets from Type 1 diabetes patients.

No antigen has been assigned to these receptors. Expressed TCRB transcripts were sequenced after all isolated RNA was converted to cDNA. Libraries were prepared by immunoSEQ multiplex PCR; TCRdb keeps only in-frame clonotypes and omits some of them. The sample has hundreds of thousands of clones; roughly 12% are singletons. The sample consisted of naive CD4+ T cells from blood. These receptors were collected from a man aged 18 to 29 with type 1 diabetes.

As concerns this clone: Other DNA sequences of this sample code for an identical CDR3. The V call is TRBV9, the J call TRBJ2-3; D unresolved. CDR3 length equals 14 residues. The V gene's germline CDR1 is SGDLS and CDR2 YYNGEE. V lost 0 bases and J 4 bases, leaving 9 bases between the germline ends. The CDR3 coding sequence is TGTGCCAGCAGCGTAGGCCCCGGAGCAGATACGCAGTATTTT. Its translation: CASSVGPGADTQYF. The complete variable domain, with remaining parts taken from reference TRBV9 and TRBJ2-3, reads DSGVTQTPKHLITATGQRVTLRCSPRSGDLSVYWYQQSLDQGLQFLIQYYNGEERAKGNILERFSAQQFPDLHSELNLSSLELGDSALYFCASSVGPGADTQYFGPGTRLTVL.

The chain recombines TRBV2 with TRBJ1-6; 7 bases are shared with TRBD1. Germline V gives CDR1 SNHLY, CDR2 FYNNEI. V shed 7 bases and J 7 bases; nucleotides not matched to a gene: 4. This CDR3 has 13 residues. CDR3 protein: CASKGTENSPLHF. The CDR3 region has the DNA TGTGCCAGCAAGGGGACAGAAAATTCACCCCTCCACTTT.

The CDR3 region has the DNA TGTGCCAGCAGTTTAGGCGAAACTAACTATGGCTACACCTTC. Translated, it gives CASSLGETNYGYTF. The rearrangement links TRBV28 to TRBJ1-2; no clear D. CDR1 MDHEN and CDR2 SYDVKM come from the germline V gene. CDR3 length equals 14 residues. V shed 2 bases and J shed 0 bases, with 7 bases lying between them.

This clone was counted only a few times. The chain uses TRBV19 and TRBJ1-1; no definite D call. The length of the CDR3 is 13 residues. CDR1 is LNHDA and CDR2 is SQIVND in the germline V gene (reference sequence). Trimming cost V 6 bases and J 4 bases, with 12 bases left between them. CDR3 bases: TGTGCCAGTAGCGGCACAGCTTCCACTGAAGCTTTCTTT. Translating gives CASSGTASTEAFF.

This clone was observed a few times. The gene calls are TRBV7-9 and TRBJ2-3, with 10 bases that match TRBD1. J was trimmed by 2 bases and V by 4 bases; bases with no gene match: 15. There are 19 residues in the CDR3. CDR1 and CDR2 from the germline V gene are SEHNR and FQNEAQ (reference sequence). The CDR3 here is CASSSRTGGFVHLTDTQYF. DNA of the CDR3: TGTGCCAGCAGCTCCCGGACAGGGGGGTTTGTCCATCTCACAGATACGCAGTATTTT.

The chain links TRBV10-3 to TRBJ2-1, with 7 bases fitting TRBD1. The CDR3 is 13 residues long. J lost 3 bases, V lost 10 bases, and 6 bases had no gene match. CDR1 ENHRY and CDR2 SYGVKD come from the germline V gene. CDR3 DNA sequence: TGTGCCACCAGCGACAGGGACTACAATGAGCAGTTCTTC. It is translated as CATSDRDYNEQFF.

The chain recombines TRBV19 with TRBJ2-3; TRBD2 agrees at 8 bases. The CDR3 is made up of 15 amino acids. V lost 3 bases to trimming and J lost 3 bases; unmatched junction nucleotides: 5. The V gene's germline CDR1 is LNHDA and CDR2 SQIVND (reference sequence). The CDR3 region has the DNA TGTGCCAGTAGTATTCGGGGACTAGATACAGATACGCAGTATTTT. Its protein product is CASSIRGLDTDTQYF.

This clone was seen only a few times. The gene calls are TRBV15 and TRBJ2-4, with 7 bases that match TRBD1. Looked up from germline, CDR1 is LNHNV and CDR2 is YYDKDF (reference sequence). The CDR3 runs to 19 residues. With 1 base clipped from V and 0 bases from J, the junction kept 12 bases outside the gene matches. The CDR3 coding sequence is TGTGCCACCAGCAGAGGGAGAACCGACAGGGTCCGAGCCAAAAACATTCAGTACTTC. Protein sequence: CATSRGRTDRVRAKNIQYF.

This chain joins TRBV7-2 and TRBJ2-7; D tentatively reads TRBD1 or TRBD2 (5 bases each). The CDR3 has 14 amino acids. V was cut by 5 bases and J by 2 bases, with 13 bases left in between. The germline CDR1 and CDR2 sequences are SGHTA and FQGNSA. The CDR3 DNA sequence: TGTGCCAGCAGCCTGGGACCGCTGACCTACGAGCAGTACTTC. Its protein product is CASSLGPLTYEQYF.

A few counts support this clone. V usage is TRBV4-1 and J usage is TRBJ1-2; D is unclear. This CDR3 has 16 residues. The V gene's germline CDR1 is MGHRA and CDR2 YSYEKL. V lost 4 bases to trimming and J lost 4 bases, with 19 bases between them. The CDR3 DNA is TGCGCCAGCAGCCCCGAAGGTCAGGTATCGCGCTATGGCTACACCTTC. Protein: CASSPEGQVSRYGYTF.

The rearrangement joins TRBV6-5 to TRBJ2-3, with no clear D. V dropped 0 bases and J dropped 2 bases, with 9 bases sitting between them. CDR3 length: 15 residues. CDR1 is MNHEY, CDR2 SVGAGI, per germline. The CDR3 nucleotides read TGTGCCAGCAGTTACTCGAGGCGCCACACAGATACGCAGTATTTT. This gives the protein CASSYSRRHTDTQYF.

This clone was counted only a few times. The V and J genes are TRBV18 and TRBJ2-3; 8 bases line up with TRBD2. V was pared by 3 bases and J by 1 base, with 9 bases of the junction left unmatched. CDR1 and CDR2 from the germline V gene are KGHSH and LQKENI. This CDR3 has 17 residues. CDR3 protein: CASSPGSGGFRTDTQYF. CDR3 nucleotides: TGTGCCAGCTCACCGGGCAGCGGGGGCTTTCGCACAGATACGCAGTATTTT.

The V call is TRBV5-6, the J call TRBJ1-5; possible D gene TRBD1, 6 bases. The germline gives CDR1 SGHDT, CDR2 YYEEEE. Trimming took 1 base from V and 5 from J, leaving 10 bases between them. The CDR3 sequence is 14 residues long. CDR3 DNA sequence: TGTGCCAGCAGCTTGAGGACAGCTGATCAGCCCCAGCATTTT. Protein: CASSLRTADQPQHF.

This chain joins TRBV7-8 and TRBJ1-1, with D maybe TRBD1 (5 bases). Germline V gives CDR1 SGHVS, CDR2 FQNEAQ. V gave up 0 bases and J gave up 0 bases, with 11 bases separating them. CDR3 length: 16 residues. CDR3 protein: CASSLATALMNTEAFF. CDR3 nucleotides: TGTGCCAGCAGCTTAGCGACAGCATTAATGAACACTGAAGCTTTCTTT.

The genes are TRBV5-1 and TRBJ1-2, with D perhaps TRBD1 (6 bases). Germline values: CDR1 SGHRS, CDR2 YFSETQ. This CDR3 is 16 amino acids long. Trimming pared 0 bases from V and 4 bases from J, leaving 16 bases between. The CDR3, as DNA: TGCGCCAGCAGCTTGGATACAGGGAATCCCAGCTATGGCTACACCTTC. Translating gives CASSLDTGNPSYGYTF.

V gene TRBV5-4 combines with J gene TRBJ2-2; maybe TRBD1 (6 bases). Germline V lookup: CDR1 SGHNT, CDR2 YYREEE (reference sequence). The CDR3 runs 15 residues. V was clipped by 1 base and J by 7 bases, with 14 bases between them. DNA of the CDR3: TGTGCCAGCAGCTTGAAACAGGGCATGGGCGGGGAGCTGTTTTTT. Residues: CASSLKQGMGGELFF.

The chain recombines TRBV11-3 with TRBJ1-1; D is uncertain. The V and J ends lost 5 bases and 1 base respectively, with 11 bases between them. This CDR3 has 14 amino acids. From germline, CDR1 is SGHNT and CDR2 YENEEA. CDR3 amino acids: CASSPSGPNTEAFF. CDR3 bases: TGTGCCAGCAGCCCAAGCGGTCCGAACACTGAAGCTTTCTTT.

This clone came up a few times. The chain links TRBV6-6 to TRBJ2-1; TRBD2 agrees at 9 bases. V was clipped by 2 bases and J by 12 bases; unmatched bases: 5. The CDR3 length is 13 residues. Per germline, CDR1 MNHNY and CDR2 SVGAGI (reference sequence). The chain's CDR3 is CASSYETSGAQFF. The CDR3 DNA follows: TGTGCCAGCAGTTACGAGACTAGCGGTGCGCAGTTCTTC.

A few counts support this clone. This chain joins TRBV5-1 and TRBJ1-4; 10 bases align to TRBD1. This CDR3 is 14 amino acids long. V was clipped by 4 bases and J by 5 bases; unmatched bases: 2. The germline V gene encodes CDR1 SGHRS and CDR2 YFSETQ. The CDR3 here is CASSVGQGNEKLFF. Here the CDR3 DNA reads TGCGCCAGCAGCGTGGGACAGGGGAATGAAAAACTGTTTTTT. Looking up the rest from reference TRBV5-1 and TRBJ1-4 gives the full variable domain: KAGVTQTPRYLIKTRGQQVTLSCSPISGHRSVSWYQQTPGQGLQFLFEYFSETQRNKGNFPGRFSGRQFSNSRSEMNVSTLELGDSALYLCASSVGQGNEKLFFGSGTQLSVL.

This chain uses TRBV10-3 with TRBJ1-1, with a tentative D call TRBD1 (6 bases). Looked up from germline, CDR1 is ENHRY and CDR2 is SYGVKD. The ends were cut back, 0 bases at V and 0 bases at J, with 14 bases in the middle. The CDR3 runs to 17 residues. The chain's CDR3 is CAISESGQKPLNTEAFF. For the CDR3, the DNA is TGTGCCATCAGTGAGTCTGGACAGAAACCCCTGAACACTGAAGCTTTCTTT.

In this sample, this clone turned up a few times. The rearrangement uses TRBV6-6 and TRBJ2-6; the D is unclear. The germline gives CDR1 MNHNY, CDR2 SVGAGI (reference sequence). This CDR3 region has 14 residues. Trimming took 4 bases from V and 5 from J, leaving 9 bases between them. The CDR3 nucleotides are TGTGCCAGCAGTTCCGCGGCGCGGGCCAACGTCCTGACTTTC. It specifies CASSSAARANVLTF.

CDR3 amino acids: CASSFRQGTSNNEQFF. The CDR3 DNA reads TGTGCCAGCAGCTTCAGACAGGGCACTTCGAACAATGAGCAGTTCTTC. This chain uses TRBV7-2 with TRBJ2-1, with 7 bases matching TRBD1. V lost 3 bases, J lost 5 bases, and 10 bases stayed unmatched. CDR3 length: 16 amino acids. The germline V gene has CDR1 SGHTA and CDR2 FQGNSA.

The V call is TRBV28, the J call TRBJ2-2; 7 nucleotides match TRBD2. Germline lookup yields CDR1 MDHEN and CDR2 SYDVKM. The V and J ends lost 5 bases and 4 bases, in that order; junction bases with no gene match: 13. The CDR3 contains 17 residues. CDR3 in amino acids: CASSPTSVSAGTGELFF. The CDR3 coding sequence is TGTGCCAGCAGTCCAACTAGCGTCTCTGCGGGCACCGGGGAGCTGTTTTTT.

CDR3 DNA sequence: TGTGCCGGTCAGGGGGATAGCAATCAGCCCCAGCATTTT. Its translation: CAGQGDSNQPQHF. The chain links TRBV6-5 to TRBJ1-5; the match to TRBD1 covers 7 bases. Germline CDR1 is MNHEY and CDR2 is SVGAGI. The CDR3 loop spans 13 amino acids. The trim removed 11 bases at V and 0 bases at J, leaving 4 bases unmatched.

This chain uses TRBV30 with TRBJ1-5, with TRBD1 as a possible D gene (6 bases). CDR1 GTSNPN and CDR2 SVGIG come from the germline V gene (reference sequence). The V end was cut by 0 bases, the J end by 3 bases, with 24 bases between. The CDR3 is made up of 19 amino acids. The CDR3 region has the DNA TGTGCCTGGAGTGTACCAGGGGCAGGGGTAAAGAGGGCCAATCAGCCCCAGCATTTT. This sequence encodes CAWSVPGAGVKRANQPQHF.

The table lists this clone with a few counts. The genes are TRBV27 and TRBJ2-1, with D perhaps matching TRBD2 (7 bases). The CDR3 runs to 14 residues. Germline V CDR1 and CDR2: MNHEY, SMNVEV (reference sequence). V lost 5 bases and J 7 bases, leaving 15 bases between the germline ends. CDR3 coding DNA: TGTGCCAGCAGTAGGGGGACTACAATGAATGAGCAGTTCTTC. Amino acids: CASSRGTTMNEQFF.

The chain joins TRBV7-8 to TRBJ2-3; 12 nucleotides line up with TRBD2. The V gene end was trimmed by 5 bases and the J gene end by 5 bases; junction bases not matched to a gene: 8. This CDR3 has 16 residues. Germline assignment: CDR1 SGHVS and CDR2 FQNEAQ. In DNA, the CDR3 is TGTGCCAGCAGCGGCACTAGCGGGGGGCGGGGAGATACGCAGTATTTT. Its translation is CASSGTSGGRGDTQYF.

This clone has more than one count but fewer than ten. The chain is built from TRBV9 and TRBJ2-1, with a weak D call TRBD1 (6 bases). The germline V and J ends were trimmed by 0 bases and 5 bases, with 9 bases remaining between them. In germline, CDR1 is SGDLS, CDR2 YYNGEE. CDR3 length: 14 amino acids. CDR3 protein: CASSVAGDNNEQFF. For the CDR3, the DNA is TGTGCCAGCAGCGTAGCTGGGGACAACAATGAGCAGTTCTTC. The full variable domain, completed using reference TRBV9 and TRBJ2-1, is DSGVTQTPKHLITATGQRVTLRCSPRSGDLSVYWYQQSLDQGLQFLIQYYNGEERAKGNILERFSAQQFPDLHSELNLSSLELGDSALYFCASSVAGDNNEQFFGPGTRLTVL.

The rearrangement links TRBV6-5 to TRBJ2-5; D gene unclear. In germline, CDR1 is MNHEY, CDR2 SVGAGI. CDR3 size: 15 residues. Trimming left V 0 bases short and J 2 bases short, with 10 bases between. The CDR3 loop is CASSYSIIGQETQYF. For the CDR3, the DNA is TGTGCCAGCAGTTACTCGATAATAGGGCAAGAGACCCAGTACTTC.

This clone was counted only a few times. This specimen includes other DNA sequences encoding the same CDR3. The chain links TRBV20-1 to TRBJ2-7, with 9 bases identical to TRBD1. Germline CDR1 DFQATT, CDR2 SNEGSKA (reference sequence). The CDR3 runs to 11 residues. J was trimmed by 6 bases and V by 3 bases; bases with no gene match: 0. CDR3 amino acids: CSARTGGEQYF. As DNA, the CDR3 is TGCAGTGCTAGGACAGGGGGCGAGCAGTACTTC.

The chain recombines TRBV7-2 with TRBJ1-1; 7 nucleotides align to TRBD1. Germline loops: CDR1 SGHTA, CDR2 FQGNSA. CDR3 length equals 14 residues. V shed 8 bases, J shed 6 bases, and the junction held 12 bases outside the gene matches. The CDR3: CASGEGALVSEAFF. The CDR3 DNA is TGTGCCAGCGGCGAGGGGGCGCTTGTTTCTGAAGCTTTCTTT.

This clone was found a few times. The same CDR3 can be traced to other DNA sequences in this sample. The chain combines TRBV15 with TRBJ1-2; possible D gene TRBD1, 5 bases. The CDR3 totals 14 residues. CDR1 is LNHNV, CDR2 YYDKDF, per germline (reference sequence). Deletions cut 0 bases from V and 4 bases from J, with 9 bases between. The CDR3 protein is CATSRDAGGYGYTF. As DNA, the CDR3 is TGTGCCACCAGCAGAGATGCGGGGGGCTATGGCTACACCTTC.